The 19 T cell receptor beta chains listed next were all sequenced from one sample in a study of blood T cell repertoires in COVID-19. The assay was immunoSEQ multiplex PCR, and TCRdb's table has in-frame clones only and misses some. Counted here are fewer than 350,000 clones, around four fifths occurring once; the ten biggest clones make up around 4.1%. What was sequenced was peripheral blood. The receptor set was obtained from a woman aged 50 to 60 with active or convalescent COVID-19.

The chain couples TRBV7-9 to TRBJ1-4; D is ambiguous. The CDR3 totals 16 residues. Germline V CDR1 and CDR2: SEHNR, FQNEAQ (reference sequence). Deletions cut 5 bases from V and 8 bases from J, with 21 bases between. CDR3 nucleotides: TGTGCCAGCAGCGACCCCCCACCTGGTACGGGAGAAAAACTGTTTTTT. Protein product: CASSDPPPGTGEKLFF.

The chain is built from TRBV27 and TRBJ1-3, with TRBD1 matching over 9 bases. Per the germline V gene, CDR1 is MNHEY and CDR2 is SMNVEV (reference sequence). The CDR3 length is 15 residues. Trimming at V came to 6 bases and at J to 3 bases, leaving 6 bases not matched to a gene. The CDR3 region has the DNA TGTGCCAGCAGCTTAACAGGGGGCTTTGGAAACACCATATATTTT. Translated, it gives CASSLTGGFGNTIYF.

The rearrangement uses TRBV11-2 and TRBJ1-2, with D tentatively TRBD1 (6 bases). This CDR3 is 15 amino acids long. Germline CDR1 and CDR2: SGHAT and FQNNGV. Between the trimmed V and J ends, which lost 3 bases and 1 base, there was a span of 12 bases. CDR3 in DNA: TGTGCCAGCAGCTTCGGACAGTCTCTTAACTATGGCTACACCTTC. Amino acid sequence: CASSFGQSLNYGYTF.

This CDR3 reads CASSYSIGGTGVKLFF. The CDR3 region has the DNA TGTGCCAGCAGTTACAGTATCGGGGGGACAGGGGTAAAACTGTTTTTT. The gene calls are TRBV6-5 and TRBJ1-4, with 10 bases aligning to TRBD1. Trimming cost V 2 bases and J 10 bases; bases outside gene matches: 10. The CDR3 is made up of 16 amino acids. Germline V gene data show CDR1 as MNHEY and CDR2 as SVGAGI.

This chain joins TRBV7-9 and TRBJ2-4; D remains unclear. CDR1 and CDR2 (germline): SEHNR, FQNEAQ (reference sequence). The CDR3 has 13 residues. V shed 5 bases and J shed 1 base, with 6 bases lying between them. The CDR3 region has the DNA TGTGCCAGCAGCACAAAGGCCAAAAACATTCAGTACTTC. It encodes CASSTKAKNIQYF.

This chain links TRBV3-1 (or the pseudogene TRBV3-2) with TRBJ2-7; maybe TRBD2 (6 bases). The CDR3 consists of 13 residues. The ends were cut back, 5 bases at V and 6 bases at J, with 14 bases in the middle. CDR1 LGHDT and CDR2 YNNKEL come from the germline V gene (reference sequence). CDR3 bases: TGTGCCAGCAGCGTCGGGAGCGGTGGCGAGCAGTACTTC. This codes for CASSVGSGGEQYF.

The CDR3 coding sequence is TGCGCCAGCAGCTTGGCGGGAGGGCCAGGCGGCGAGCAGTACTTC. Its protein is CASSLAGGPGGEQYF. The chain is built from TRBV5-1 and TRBJ2-7; 8 nucleotides match TRBD2. The CDR3 runs to 15 residues. V shed 0 bases, J shed 6 bases, and the junction held 8 bases outside the gene matches. Germline CDR1 reads SGHRS; CDR2 reads YFSETQ.

The chain carries TRBV29-1 and TRBJ2-5, with a weak D call TRBD1 (6 bases). There are 13 residues in the CDR3. V shed 7 bases and J shed 5 bases, with 17 bases lying between them. The germline V gene has CDR1 SQVTM and CDR2 ANQGSEA. CDR3 nucleotide sequence: TGCAGCGCTGCCAGACAGGTTGAGGAGACCCAGTACTTC. Amino acid sequence: CSAARQVEETQYF.

CDR3 DNA: TGTGCCAGCAGAAGACTAGCGGGGTTTAGCTCCTACAATGAGCAGTTCTTC. It is translated as CASRRLAGFSSYNEQFF. The chain combines TRBV27 with TRBJ2-1; 11 bases map to TRBD2. Germline V lookup: CDR1 MNHEY, CDR2 SMNVEV (reference sequence). V shed 6 bases, J shed 0 bases, and the junction held 7 bases outside the gene matches. CDR3 size: 17 residues.

The chain links TRBV7-9 to TRBJ2-3, with TRBD2 matching 12 bases. Germline values: CDR1 SEHNR, CDR2 FQNEAQ (reference sequence). V lost 0 bases to trimming and J lost 6 bases; unmatched junction nucleotides: 7. The CDR3 extends over 17 amino acids. The CDR3, as DNA: TGTGCCAGCAGCTTAGCCGGCACTAGCGGGAGGAGGGATACGCAGTATTTT. Translation: CASSLAGTSGRRDTQYF. Supplemented by reference TRBV7-9 and TRBJ2-3, the full variable domain reads DTGVSQNPRHKITKRGQNVTFRCDPISEHNRLYWYRQTLGQGPEFLTYFQNEAQLEKSRLLSDRFSAERPKGSFSTLEIQRTEQGDSAMYLCASSLAGTSGRRDTQYFGPGTRLTVL.

The chain uses TRBV20-1 and TRBJ2-1; D is undetermined. Germline CDR1 reads DFQATT; CDR2 reads SNEGSKA (reference sequence). The V and J ends lost 5 bases and 12 bases respectively, with 14 bases between them. The CDR3 contains 11 residues. The CDR3 bases are TGCAGTGCTGGCCGGAGCGTGGGGCAGTTCTTC. Its protein product is CSAGRSVGQFF.

The rearrangement joins TRBV6-4 to TRBJ1-1, with D possibly matching TRBD1 (5 bases). Germline loops: CDR1 MRHNA, CDR2 SNTAGT. The CDR3 has 13 residues. V lost 3 bases to trimming and J lost 1 base, with 6 bases between them. CDR3 DNA sequence: TGTGCCAGCAGTGAGACAGCGAACACTGAAGCTTTCTTT. As protein: CASSETANTEAFF.

The V gene is TRBV3-1 (or the pseudogene TRBV3-2), the J gene TRBJ2-7; 8 bases map to TRBD2. CDR3 size: 14 residues. Losses at the gene ends were 5 bases for V and 0 bases for J; bases not matched to a gene: 3. The germline gives CDR1 LGHDT, CDR2 YNNKEL (reference sequence). CDR3: CASSWGTSSYEQYF. DNA for the CDR3: TGTGCCAGCAGCTGGGGGACTAGCTCCTACGAGCAGTACTTC.

The rearrangement joins TRBV5-8 to TRBJ2-7; 8 positions match TRBD1. The CDR3 sequence is 13 residues long. Germline CDR1 is SGHTS and CDR2 is YDEGEE. After removal of 5 bases from V and 5 bases from J, the junction contained 6 bases not matched to a gene. The CDR3 nucleotides read TGTGCCAGCAGTAGGGACAGGAGTCACGAGCAGTACTTC. This codes for CASSRDRSHEQYF.

The chain recombines TRBV2 with TRBJ1-1; D not resolved. Germline V gives CDR1 SNHLY, CDR2 FYNNEI. V lost 1 base and J 0 bases, leaving 9 bases between the germline ends. The CDR3 consists of 15 residues. CDR3 residues: CASSEGAAMNTEAFF. CDR3 nucleotide sequence: TGTGCCAGCAGTGAAGGGGCCGCTATGAACACTGAAGCTTTCTTT.

As to this clone: Other nucleotide sequences in the sample specify the same CDR3. The rearrangement uses TRBV5-1 and TRBJ1-2; unclear D gene. V was trimmed by 0 bases and J by 3 bases, leaving 9 bases between them. CDR3 size: 14 residues. Germline V gene data show CDR1 as SGHRS and CDR2 as YFSETQ. CDR3 nucleotides: TGCGCCAGCAGCTTGGGGGCCGGGGACTATGGCTACACCTTC. It encodes CASSLGAGDYGYTF.

The chain uses TRBV7-9 and TRBJ1-1, with D tentatively TRBD1 (6 bases). Between the trimmed V and J ends, which lost 5 bases and 6 bases, there was a span of 16 bases. In germline, CDR1 is SEHNR, CDR2 FQNEAQ (reference sequence). The CDR3 totals 14 residues. The CDR3 coding sequence is TGTGCCAGCAGCAGCCTGGACAGTAAAGCTGAAGCTTTCTTT. This encodes CASSSLDSKAEAFF.

This clone has only one observation. V usage is TRBV6-1 and J usage is TRBJ2-1; TRBD2 matches at 9 bases. Germline loops: CDR1 MNHNS, CDR2 SASEGT. V dropped 3 bases and J dropped 8; count of bases not matched to a gene: 5. This CDR3 is built from 14 residues. CDR3 sequence reads: CASSDASGNDEQFF. DNA for the CDR3: TGTGCCAGCAGTGATGCTAGCGGGAACGATGAGCAGTTCTTC.

This chain uses TRBV28 with TRBJ2-3, with D perhaps TRBD1 (6 bases). V was pared by 8 bases and J by 3 bases, with 15 bases between. Germline values: CDR1 MDHEN, CDR2 SYDVKM. The CDR3 is 14 residues long. The CDR3 DNA follows: TGTGCCAGCTACCTTCGAGGGGGAACAGATACGCAGTATTTT. This gives the protein CASYLRGGTDTQYF.